Shown below are 26 T cell receptor beta chains from a single sample sequenced in a study of cytomegalovirus exposure and HLA in healthy donors. Primers for the PCR totalled 60 Vbeta and 13 Jbeta. TCRdb's copy holds only in-frame clones and misses some; the assay was immunoSEQ multiplex PCR. The repertoire consists of 120,000 to 150,000 clones, with around 79% occurring once and the leading ten covering around 6.7%. Sequenced sample: PBMCs. The origin of the receptors is a woman aged 35 to 49 in good health and CMV-seropositive.

In its sample, this clone was seen a few times. V gene TRBV2 combines with J gene TRBJ1-6; TRBD1 agrees at 10 bases. V lost 5 bases to trimming and J lost 7 bases; unmatched junction nucleotides: 8. This CDR3 has 16 residues. CDR1 is SNHLY and CDR2 is FYNNEI in the germline V gene. The CDR3 nucleotides read TGTGCCAGCAGTCCGGACAGGGGGGTCTCGAATTCACCCCTCCACTTT. This translates into CASSPDRGVSNSPLHF.

This chain joins TRBV2 and TRBJ2-1; 7 nucleotides line up with TRBD2. In germline, CDR1 is SNHLY, CDR2 FYNNEI. This CDR3 spans 15 amino acids. V was clipped by 6 bases and J by 2 bases; unmatched bases: 7. As DNA, the CDR3 is TGTGCCAGCAGATCGGGGGGACCAACCTACAATGAGCAGTTCTTC. This codes for CASRSGGPTYNEQFF.

The chain recombines TRBV5-1 with TRBJ2-5; TRBD2 matches at 7 bases. V shed 1 base and J 5 bases; nucleotides not matched to a gene: 5. The V gene's germline CDR1 is SGHRS and CDR2 YFSETQ. The CDR3 sequence is 14 residues long. The CDR3 region is CASSLLWGGETQYF. CDR3 DNA sequence: TGCGCCAGCAGCTTGTTGTGGGGGGGGGAGACCCAGTACTTC. Looking up the rest from reference TRBV5-1 and TRBJ2-5 gives the full variable domain: KAGVTQTPRYLIKTRGQQVTLSCSPISGHRSVSWYQQTPGQGLQFLFEYFSETQRNKGNFPGRFSGRQFSNSRSEMNVSTLELGDSALYLCASSLLWGGETQYFGPGTRLLVL.

The V gene is TRBV2, the J gene TRBJ1-2, with D unclear. The CDR3 consists of 12 residues. CDR1 and CDR2 (germline): SNHLY, FYNNEI. Trimming removed 1 base at V and 4 bases at J, with 4 bases between. CDR3 residues: CASSEDTYGYTF. For the CDR3, the DNA is TGTGCCAGCAGTGAAGACACCTATGGCTACACCTTC. Based on the CDR3 plus reference TRBV2 and TRBJ1-2, the full variable domain is EPEVTQTPSHQVTQMGQEVILRCVPISNHLYFYWYRQILGQKVEFLVSFYNNEISEKSEIFDDQFSVERPDGSNFTLKIRSTKLEDSAMYFCASSEDTYGYTFGSGTRLTVV.

This clone has only one observation. The chain couples TRBV28 to TRBJ1-5; a possible D gene is TRBD1 (6 bases). Germline assignment: CDR1 MDHEN and CDR2 SYDVKM. Trimming shortened V by 4 bases and J by 4 bases, and 23 bases separated the two germline ends. The CDR3 extends over 18 amino acids. The CDR3 loop is CASSSPLGTPRLNQPQHF. DNA for the CDR3: TGTGCCAGCAGTTCCCCTCTCGGGACACCGAGATTAAATCAGCCCCAGCATTTT.

The chain is built from TRBV6-4 and TRBJ2-7; D may be TRBD1 (6 bases). Germline loops: CDR1 MRHNA, CDR2 SNTAGT. The CDR3 spans 14 residues. Trimming shortened V by 5 bases and J by 2 bases, and 13 bases separated the two germline ends. CDR3 sequence: CASSTRQATYEQYF. The CDR3 nucleotides read TGTGCCAGCAGTACCCGACAGGCCACCTACGAGCAGTACTTC.

V usage is TRBV27 and J usage is TRBJ1-6; weak D call: TRBD1 (6 bases). Trimming cost V 2 bases and J 3 bases, with 8 bases left between them. Per the germline V gene, CDR1 is MNHEY and CDR2 is SMNVEV (reference sequence). The CDR3 is 15 amino acids. Written as DNA, the CDR3 is TGTGCCAGCAGTTTAGGCAGGGGCTATAATTCACCCCTCCACTTT. Translating it yields CASSLGRGYNSPLHF.

This clone was seen more than once but under ten times. This rearrangement joins TRBV6-6 to TRBJ1-4; D is undetermined. CDR3 size: 14 residues. Per germline, CDR1 MNHNY and CDR2 SVGAGI (reference sequence). Between the trimmed V and J ends, which lost 10 bases and 7 bases, there was a span of 19 bases. In nucleotides, the CDR3 is TGTGCCACCAAGAAGGACGGCGGAGGTGAAAAACTGTTTTTT. Encoded protein: CATKKDGGGEKLFF.

The chain carries TRBV5-1 and TRBJ2-1; tentative D call: TRBD1 (6 bases). CDR1 and CDR2 from the germline V gene are SGHRS and YFSETQ. This CDR3 region has 14 residues. Trimming removed 9 bases at V and 8 bases at J, with 21 bases between. The CDR3 bases are TGCGCCACAACGCACCAGGGGCCCTGGGATGAGCAGTTCTTC. Translating it yields CATTHQGPWDEQFF.

The V and J genes are TRBV12-5 and TRBJ2-3, with 8 nucleotides matching TRBD1. Germline V gene data show CDR1 as LGHNT and CDR2 as FRNRAP. The CDR3 runs 15 residues. The trim removed 5 bases at V and 8 bases at J, leaving 12 bases unmatched. CDR3 bases: TGTGCTAGTGGTCTTGGACAGGGTCAAAAGGGTACGCAGTATTTT. This codes for CASGLGQGQKGTQYF.

The chain employs TRBV5-1 and TRBJ1-4; D gene unclear. The CDR3 covers 16 residues. V dropped 2 bases and J dropped 0 bases, with 11 bases sitting between them. Germline V lookup: CDR1 SGHRS, CDR2 YFSETQ. The CDR3 loop reads CASSLSGHATNEKLFF. For the CDR3, the DNA is TGCGCCAGCAGCTTATCTGGGCATGCAACTAATGAAAAACTGTTTTTT. The whole variable domain, remainder taken from reference TRBV5-1 and TRBJ1-4, is KAGVTQTPRYLIKTRGQQVTLSCSPISGHRSVSWYQQTPGQGLQFLFEYFSETQRNKGNFPGRFSGRQFSNSRSEMNVSTLELGDSALYLCASSLSGHATNEKLFFGSGTQLSVL.

V is TRBV19 and J is TRBJ1-1; 7 nucleotides align to TRBD1. V dropped 5 bases and J dropped 0; count of bases not matched to a gene: 3. This CDR3 spans 14 amino acids. CDR1 and CDR2 from the germline V gene are LNHDA and SQIVND (reference sequence). The CDR3 nucleotides read TGTGCCAGTAGTTCGGGACAGATGAACACTGAAGCTTTCTTT. Its translation is CASSSGQMNTEAFF.

The V call is TRBV7-9, the J call TRBJ2-7; TRBD2 matches at 7 bases. With 5 bases clipped from V and 3 bases from J, the junction kept 10 bases outside the gene matches. CDR1 SEHNR and CDR2 FQNEAQ come from the germline V gene (reference sequence). The length of the CDR3 is 15 residues. This chain's CDR3 is CASSLAGGGVYEQYF. The CDR3, as DNA: TGTGCCAGCAGCCTCGCCGGGGGAGGGGTCTACGAGCAGTACTTC.

As to this clone: A far larger clone is a single base away, which makes a read error likely. V gene TRBV6-1 combines with J gene TRBJ1-2; TRBD1 is a possible D gene (6 bases). V lost 4 bases, J lost 4 bases, and 19 bases lay in between. The CDR3 runs 16 residues. In germline, CDR1 is MNHNS, CDR2 SASEGT. The CDR3 sequence: CASSASDRSPFYGYTF. In DNA, the CDR3 is TGTGCCAGCAGTGCCTCCGACAGGTCCCCTTTCTATGGCTACACCTTC.

The chain employs TRBV28 and TRBJ1-2; 10 nucleotides agree with TRBD1. V was pared by 4 bases and J by 8 bases, with 10 bases of the junction left unmatched. From germline, CDR1 is MDHEN and CDR2 SYDVKM. The CDR3 runs to 15 residues. DNA of the CDR3: TGTGCCAGCAGTTCGGGACAGGGGACTGTCGGCGGCTACACCTTC. Translation: CASSSGQGTVGGYTF.

The rearrangement links TRBV28 to TRBJ1-2; the match to TRBD1 covers 8 bases. The germline gives CDR1 MDHEN, CDR2 SYDVKM. The V gene end was trimmed by 2 bases and the J gene end by 6 bases; junction bases not matched to a gene: 8. The CDR3 totals 15 residues. Written as DNA, the CDR3 is TGTGCCAGCAGTTTAACGGACAGGGTGTACGATGGCTACACCTTC. Protein product: CASSLTDRVYDGYTF.

J is TRBJ2-2 and V is TRBV7-3; D is undetermined. The CDR3 extends over 13 amino acids. CDR1 and CDR2 from the germline V gene are SGHTA and FQGTGA. V dropped 5 bases and J dropped 4 bases, with 8 bases sitting between them. As DNA, the CDR3 is TGTGCCAGCAGCCCGACTGGCACCGGGGAGCTGTTTTTT. Translation: CASSPTGTGELFF.

The chain joins TRBV4-2 to TRBJ1-4, with D uncertain. Germline lookup yields CDR1 LGHNA and CDR2 YNFKEQ. The CDR3 is 14 amino acids. V lost 1 base and J 5 bases, leaving 8 bases between the germline ends. The CDR3 coding sequence is TGTGCCAGCAGCCAAGGATCACAGAATGAAAAACTGTTTTTT. Protein sequence: CASSQGSQNEKLFF.

The rearrangement uses TRBV5-1 and TRBJ2-1, with D perhaps TRBD2 (6 bases). Germline-derived CDR1 and CDR2 are SGHRS and YFSETQ. The length of the CDR3 is 14 residues. V lost 0 bases and J lost 4, with 8 bases in between. The CDR3 reads CASSLGGEYNEQFF. The DNA of the CDR3 is TGCGCCAGCAGCTTGGGGGGGGAGTACAATGAGCAGTTCTTC. Full variable domain (rest looked up from reference TRBV5-1 and TRBJ2-1): KAGVTQTPRYLIKTRGQQVTLSCSPISGHRSVSWYQQTPGQGLQFLFEYFSETQRNKGNFPGRFSGRQFSNSRSEMNVSTLELGDSALYLCASSLGGEYNEQFFGPGTRLTVL.

The chain has TRBV6-5 and TRBJ2-4; 8 bases map to TRBD1. The V segment lost 6 bases and the J segment 4 bases; nucleotides outside the gene matches: 5. The CDR3 covers 14 residues. CDR1 is MNHEY and CDR2 is SVGAGI in the germline V gene. The CDR3 region has the DNA TGTGCCAGCAGCAGGGGGCTCTCAAAAAACATTCAGTACTTC. Translated: CASSRGLSKNIQYF.

In regard to this clone: The identical CDR3 is also encoded by other nucleotide sequences in the sample. This sequence joins TRBV29-1 and TRBJ2-3; D remains unclear. CDR1 and CDR2 from the germline V gene are SQVTM and ANQGSEA. The CDR3 is 14 amino acids. V was pared by 5 bases and J by 2 bases, with 14 bases between. The CDR3 reads CSVSTGTNTDTQYF. For the CDR3, the DNA is TGCAGCGTTTCGACGGGTACGAACACAGATACGCAGTATTTT.

This chain uses TRBV27 with TRBJ2-7; 12 bases fit TRBD1. This CDR3 contains 16 residues. Unmatched junction bases numbered 6, after V lost 2 bases and J lost 4 bases. Germline CDR1 reads MNHEY; CDR2 reads SMNVEV (reference sequence). The CDR3 spells CASSLPGQGAIYEQYF. Here the CDR3 DNA reads TGTGCCAGCAGTTTACCGGGACAGGGGGCAATTTACGAGCAGTACTTC.

V gene TRBV11-3 combines with J gene TRBJ2-3, with no clear D. The CDR3 spans 15 residues. V lost 4 bases and J 0 bases, leaving 11 bases between the germline ends. Germline CDR1 and CDR2: SGHNT and YENEEA. The CDR3 region is CASSSSGSSTDTQYF. Written as DNA, the CDR3 is TGTGCCAGCAGCTCATCCGGTTCCAGCACAGATACGCAGTATTTT.

This sequence joins TRBV27 and TRBJ2-1, with TRBD2 matching 11 bases. The V gene end was trimmed by 2 bases and the J gene end by 2 bases; junction bases not matched to a gene: 2. From germline, CDR1 is MNHEY and CDR2 SMNVEV (reference sequence). There are 16 residues in the CDR3. This CDR3 reads CASSLLAGGPYNEQFF. The CDR3 bases are TGTGCCAGCAGTTTACTAGCGGGGGGCCCCTACAATGAGCAGTTCTTC.

This clone was seen a few times. The rearrangement joins TRBV6-5 to TRBJ2-7; TRBD1 agrees at 7 bases. Germline CDR1 MNHEY, CDR2 SVGAGI. V was pared by 1 base and J by 2 bases, with 5 bases of the junction left unmatched. The CDR3 runs 15 residues. CDR3 loop: CASSYFRDRAYEQYF. CDR3 DNA sequence: TGTGCCAGCAGTTACTTCCGGGACAGAGCCTACGAGCAGTACTTC.

The chain uses TRBV6-5 and TRBJ1-6; the match to TRBD1 covers 9 bases. Germline loops: CDR1 MNHEY, CDR2 SVGAGI. Germline trimming cut 4 bases from V and 11 bases from J; bases unmatched to any gene: 6. This CDR3 spans 14 amino acids. CDR3 sequence reads: CASSSPGQGPPLHF. CDR3 nucleotides: TGTGCCAGCAGTTCCCCGGGACAGGGTCCACCCCTCCACTTT.